This T cell receptor (beta chain) was obtained from a study of cytomegalovirus exposure and HLA in healthy donors. Each donor's status was that of a healthy bone marrow donor. Points from the study as a whole: The study found most TCR sequences rare, yet found some public TCRs in many donors.

There are 15 residues in the CDR3. The ends lost 4 bases at V and 1 base at J; junction bases unmatched: 4. CDR1 is ENHRY and CDR2 is SYGVKD in the germline V gene. This clone was counted between two and nine times. Its antigen is unidentified. The PCR had 60 Vbeta and 13 Jbeta primers. Sequencing was performed with immunoSEQ multiplex PCR; in TCRdb, only in-frame clones are kept and a portion is missing. The data show some 200,000 clones, with roughly 13% seen just once and approximately 8.3% held by the top ten. Sequenced sample: PBMCs. The chain uses TRBV10-3 and TRBJ2-5, with TRBD1 matching over 9 bases. The TCR was taken from a man aged 50-60 years in good health and CMV-seropositive. CDR3 amino acids: CAISVGQGSQETQYF. In DNA form, the CDR3 reads TGTGCCATCAGTGTGGGACAGGGTAGCCAAGAGACCCAGTACTTC.